The next 29 T cell receptor beta chains were all read from a single sample in a study of shared clonotypes between healthy human individuals. Naive CD8 cells, CD45RO-negative and positively selected for CCR7, excluded terminally differentiated effector memory CD45RA+ cells. Generated by immunoSEQ multiplex PCR, the TCRdb table keeps only in-frame clones and is missing some. This sample has roughly 2,000,000 clones, with over 85% found just once. Material: naive CD8+ T cells sorted from blood. Receptor source: a man younger than 35 in good health.

The chain employs TRBV7-8 and TRBJ1-2; possibly TRBD1 for D (5 bases). CDR3 length equals 13 residues. In germline, CDR1 is SGHVS, CDR2 FQNEAQ. Deletions cut 1 base from V and 5 bases from J, with 8 bases between. The CDR3 DNA is TGTGCCAGCAGCTTAGTCGGGGGTTATGGCTACACCTTC. This sequence encodes CASSLVGGYGYTF. The whole variable domain, remainder taken from reference TRBV7-8 and TRBJ1-2, is GAGVSQSPRYKVAKRGQDVALRCDPISGHVSLFWYQQALGQGPEFLTYFQNEAQLDKSGLPSDRFFAERPEGSVSTLKIQRTQQEDSAVYLCASSLVGGYGYTFGSGTRLTVV.

The chain's CDR3 is CASSELQLGNTIYF. Written as DNA, the CDR3 is TGTGCCAGCAGTGAACTGCAGCTTGGCAACACCATATATTTT. The rearrangement uses TRBV6-1 and TRBJ1-3; no reliable D call. Germline CDR1 MNHNS, CDR2 SASEGT. Trimming removed 2 bases from V and 7 bases from J, with 12 bases in between. The CDR3 spans 14 residues.

This clone was detected once. The rearrangement joins TRBV5-1 to TRBJ2-7; TRBD2 might be the D (5 bases). Germline V gives CDR1 SGHRS, CDR2 YFSETQ. Trimming removed 4 bases at V and 6 bases at J, with 11 bases between. The CDR3 runs to 12 residues. The CDR3 region has the DNA TGCGCCAGCAGCCCTACTAGTGCCGAGCAGTACTTC. Amino acids: CASSPTSAEQYF.

V usage is TRBV5-1 and J usage is TRBJ2-7; no clear D gene. In germline, CDR1 is SGHRS, CDR2 YFSETQ. V dropped 4 bases and J dropped 0 bases, with 11 bases sitting between them. The CDR3 consists of 14 residues. The CDR3 loop is CASSLTSSSYEQYF. The CDR3 nucleotides read TGCGCCAGCAGCCTGACTTCTAGCTCCTACGAGCAGTACTTC.

Of note for this clone: Within the sample, other DNA sequences also encode this same CDR3. The chain couples TRBV28 to TRBJ1-2; D may be TRBD1 (6 bases). Trimming removed 5 bases from V and 3 bases from J, with 10 bases in between. CDR3 length equals 13 residues. The germline gives CDR1 MDHEN, CDR2 SYDVKM. CDR3 sequence reads: CASSPTGYYGYTF. The DNA for the CDR3 is TGTGCCAGCAGTCCGACAGGCTACTATGGCTACACCTTC.

The chain joins TRBV7-2 to TRBJ2-3; possible D gene TRBD2, 5 bases. Trimming left V 2 bases short and J 5 bases short, with 11 bases between. In germline, CDR1 is SGHTA, CDR2 FQGNSA. This CDR3 spans 14 amino acids. The CDR3 sequence is CASSLYRGEDTQYF. The CDR3, as DNA: TGTGCCAGCAGCTTATACCGGGGTGAAGATACGCAGTATTTT.

The chain has TRBV5-1 and TRBJ2-3; 10 bases map to TRBD2. V was clipped by 4 bases and J by 5 bases; unmatched bases: 4. CDR3 length: 14 amino acids. Germline lookup yields CDR1 SGHRS and CDR2 YFSETQ. The CDR3 is CASSPSGGEDTQYF. The DNA for the CDR3 is TGCGCCAGCAGCCCTAGCGGGGGTGAAGATACGCAGTATTTT.

J is TRBJ2-3 and V is TRBV6-1; 9 nucleotides agree with TRBD2. Trimming cost V 7 bases and J 2 bases; bases outside gene matches: 4. Germline V gives CDR1 MNHNS, CDR2 SASEGT. The CDR3 runs to 14 residues. CDR3 sequence: CASNRLAVTDTQYF. The CDR3 region has the DNA TGTGCCAGCAACAGACTAGCGGTCACAGATACGCAGTATTTT.

The J gene is TRBJ2-5, the V gene TRBV7-9; D remains unclear. Germline V CDR1 and CDR2: SEHNR, FQNEAQ (reference sequence). The V and J ends lost 5 bases and 2 bases respectively, with 12 bases between them. The CDR3 loop spans 14 amino acids. DNA of the CDR3: TGTGCCAGCAGCGAAACAGAGTTACAAGAGACCCAGTACTTC. Its protein is CASSETELQETQYF.

The rearrangement links TRBV27 to TRBJ2-2; D is possibly TRBD1 (6 bases). The CDR3 loop spans 15 amino acids. Germline CDR1 MNHEY, CDR2 SMNVEV (reference sequence). V was pared by 4 bases and J by 3 bases, with 12 bases between. The DNA for the CDR3 is TGTGCCAGCAGTTGGGTCAGGGGAGACACCGGGGAGCTGTTTTTT. This gives the protein CASSWVRGDTGELFF.

V is TRBV5-4 and J is TRBJ1-1, with TRBD1 identical over 7 bases. V shed 4 bases and J 3 bases; nucleotides not matched to a gene: 6. The length of the CDR3 is 14 residues. Germline CDR1 reads SGHNT; CDR2 reads YYREEE (reference sequence). CDR3 nucleotides: TGTGCCAGCAGCCTCACAGGGGTGGACACTGAAGCTTTCTTT. This sequence encodes CASSLTGVDTEAFF.

V usage is TRBV12-1 and J usage is TRBJ2-7; the DNA was not used to check the table's D call, TRBD2. TRBV12-1 is a listed pseudogene. This CDR3 comprises 17 residues. The CDR3 DNA reads as TGTGCCAGCAGCTTAGCTACCGCGGCCCCCGGGGGGCACGAGCAGTACTTC. Protein product: CASSLATAAPGGHEQYF.

This clone was recorded a few times. The chain uses TRBV5-4 and TRBJ1-2, with D maybe TRBD1 (5 bases). The CDR3 extends over 12 amino acids. V was shortened by 4 bases and J by 7 bases, with 11 bases between the two germline ends. Germline lookup yields CDR1 SGHNT and CDR2 YYREEE (reference sequence). The CDR3 DNA reads as TGTGCCAGCAGCGGTTGGGGGAGTGGCTACACCTTC. As protein: CASSGWGSGYTF.

The chain couples TRBV11-2 to TRBJ2-1; no reliable D call. The CDR3 spans 13 residues. The germline CDR1 and CDR2 sequences are SGHAT and FQNNGV. The germline V and J ends were trimmed by 7 bases and 8 bases, with 15 bases remaining between them. CDR3 region: CASMMTSGHEQFF. The CDR3, as DNA: TGTGCCAGCATGATGACAAGTGGCCATGAGCAGTTCTTC. Based on the CDR3 plus reference TRBV11-2 and TRBJ2-1, the full variable domain is EAGVAQSPRYKIIEKRQSVAFWCNPISGHATLYWYQQILGQGPKLLIQFQNNGVVDDSQLPKDRFSAERLKGVDSTLKIQPAKLEDSAVYLCASMMTSGHEQFFGPGTRLTVL.

This rearrangement joins TRBV7-8 to TRBJ2-1; 12 nucleotides match TRBD2. Germline CDR1 SGHVS, CDR2 FQNEAQ. CDR3 length equals 15 residues. With 4 bases clipped from V and 6 bases from J, the junction kept 4 bases outside the gene matches. The CDR3 DNA is TGTGCCAGCAGCTCCCGGACTAGCGGGGTCAATGAGCAGTTCTTC. Its translation is CASSSRTSGVNEQFF. Filled out from reference TRBV7-8 and TRBJ2-1, the complete variable domain reads GAGVSQSPRYKVAKRGQDVALRCDPISGHVSLFWYQQALGQGPEFLTYFQNEAQLDKSGLPSDRFFAERPEGSVSTLKIQRTQQEDSAVYLCASSSRTSGVNEQFFGPGTRLTVL.

V gene TRBV19 combines with J gene TRBJ1-1; D is undetermined. CDR3 length equals 13 residues. The germline CDR1 and CDR2 sequences are LNHDA and SQIVND (reference sequence). The V gene lost 7 bases and the J gene lost 0 bases, with 9 bases spanning the gap. Here the CDR3 DNA reads TGTGCCAGTAATACCGGGGTGAACACTGAAGCTTTCTTT. This gives the protein CASNTGVNTEAFF.

About this clone itself: Other DNA sequences from this sample encode an identical CDR3 as well. The genes are TRBV7-9 and TRBJ2-7; 11 positions agree with TRBD1. The germline gives CDR1 SEHNR, CDR2 FQNEAQ (reference sequence). The CDR3 length is 14 residues. V was pared by 4 bases and J by 3 bases, with 2 bases of the junction left unmatched. The DNA of the CDR3 is TGTGCCAGCAGCTCCGGGACAGGGGGCTACGAGCAGTACTTC. It specifies CASSSGTGGYEQYF.

On this clone itself: This sample includes further DNA sequences coding for the same CDR3. This chain joins TRBV6-5 and TRBJ2-7, with TRBD2 identical over 7 bases. This CDR3 has 15 residues. J gave up 2 bases and V 0 bases, and 4 bases lay outside the gene matches. The V gene's germline CDR1 is MNHEY and CDR2 SVGAGI. CDR3 bases: TGTGCCAGCAGTTACTCGGGGGGAGGGACCTACGAGCAGTACTTC. It translates to CASSYSGGGTYEQYF.

Of note for this clone: Other DNA sequences from this sample encode an identical CDR3 as well. The V and J genes are TRBV5-1 and TRBJ2-1; 9 bases map to TRBD2. The junction had 2 bases not matched to a gene; V was cut back by 2 bases and J by 2 bases. Germline assignment: CDR1 SGHRS and CDR2 YFSETQ. The CDR3 contains 15 residues. Here the CDR3 reads CASSFSGGPYNEQFF. DNA of the CDR3: TGCGCCAGCAGCTTTAGCGGGGGCCCCTACAATGAGCAGTTCTTC.

This clone was recorded only once. V gene TRBV7-9 combines with J gene TRBJ2-1; D uncertain. The germline V and J ends were trimmed by 4 bases and 10 bases, with 17 bases remaining between them. Germline CDR1 SEHNR, CDR2 FQNEAQ (reference sequence). The CDR3 contains 14 residues. The chain's CDR3 is CASSSWAQNNEQFF. In nucleotides, the CDR3 is TGTGCCAGCAGCTCCTGGGCCCAGAATAACGAGCAGTTCTTC.

The chain links TRBV29-1 to TRBJ1-4; 10 positions agree with TRBD1. V lost 7 bases and J lost 6; bases outside the gene matches: 8. Germline CDR1 reads SQVTM; CDR2 reads ANQGSEA. This CDR3 has 14 residues. This chain's CDR3 is CSAMPGTGDEKLFF. The CDR3 coding sequence is TGCAGCGCCATGCCGGGGACAGGGGATGAAAAACTGTTTTTT.

The rearrangement uses TRBV19 and TRBJ2-5; D unclear. V was cut by 6 bases and J by 1 base, with 18 bases left in between. The V gene's germline CDR1 is LNHDA and CDR2 SQIVND (reference sequence). The CDR3 has 16 residues. The CDR3 spells CASRRLKTPGQETQYF. CDR3 DNA: TGTGCCAGTAGGAGGTTGAAGACGCCTGGCCAAGAGACCCAGTACTTC.

The J gene is TRBJ2-4, the V gene TRBV15; D is perhaps TRBD2 (5 bases). The CDR3 spans 15 residues. V shed 0 bases and J shed 9 bases, with 15 bases lying between them. Germline CDR1 LNHNV, CDR2 YYDKDF (reference sequence). The DNA for the CDR3 is TGTGCCACCAGCAGAGATCTCAGTTCGGGAAGCATTCAGTACTTC. Translated: CATSRDLSSGSIQYF.

The chain recombines TRBV20-1 with TRBJ2-7; D not resolved. This CDR3 region has 11 residues. The germline V gene encodes CDR1 DFQATT and CDR2 SNEGSKA (reference sequence). Trimming left V 2 bases short and J 3 bases short, with 5 bases between. The CDR3 region is CSARPGYEQYF. The CDR3 DNA reads TGCAGTGCTAGACCGGGCTACGAGCAGTACTTC.

V is TRBV19 and J is TRBJ2-3; D not certain. CDR1 is LNHDA, CDR2 SQIVND, per germline (reference sequence). Deletions cut 6 bases from V and 5 bases from J, with 18 bases between. The CDR3 spans 15 residues. The CDR3 DNA reads TGTGCCAGTAGGGTGGGTGGCGGCATTGGAGATACGCAGTATTTT. Its translation: CASRVGGGIGDTQYF.

The chain is built from TRBV7-8 and TRBJ1-6; D may be TRBD1 (5 bases). Trimming cost V 1 base and J 10 bases, with 14 bases left between them. Germline lookup yields CDR1 SGHVS and CDR2 FQNEAQ. The CDR3 is 15 residues long. The CDR3 sequence: CASSLGPGRGSPLHF. DNA of the CDR3: TGTGCCAGCAGCTTAGGGCCTGGTCGGGGGTCACCCCTCCACTTT.

This chain uses TRBV27 with TRBJ2-5; D ambiguous. Looked up from germline, CDR1 is MNHEY and CDR2 is SMNVEV (reference sequence). The CDR3 has 15 amino acids. V was cut by 5 bases and J by 5 bases, with 18 bases left in between. The CDR3 DNA follows: TGTGCCAGCAGTCCAGCAGGCATAGTCCGGGAGACCCAGTACTTC. Translating gives CASSPAGIVRETQYF.

This chain uses TRBV6-1 with TRBJ1-1; the D is unclear. The CDR3 runs to 13 residues. V lost 3 bases to trimming and J lost 4 bases, with 9 bases between them. Germline V gives CDR1 MNHNS, CDR2 SASEGT. The chain's CDR3 is CASSDLRVTEAFF. DNA for the CDR3: TGTGCCAGCAGTGACCTTCGGGTCACTGAAGCTTTCTTT.

The chain uses TRBV5-1 and TRBJ2-7, with 9 bases fitting TRBD1. Germline V gene data show CDR1 as SGHRS and CDR2 as YFSETQ. The J segment lost 3 bases and the V segment lost 0 bases, leaving 7 bases of the junction unmatched. There are 16 residues in the CDR3. The CDR3 sequence: CASSLAGQGLGYEQYF. The DNA for the CDR3 is TGCGCCAGCAGCTTGGCGGGACAGGGTTTGGGCTACGAGCAGTACTTC. The variable domain in full, completed from reference TRBV5-1 and TRBJ2-7, reads KAGVTQTPRYLIKTRGQQVTLSCSPISGHRSVSWYQQTPGQGLQFLFEYFSETQRNKGNFPGRFSGRQFSNSRSEMNVSTLELGDSALYLCASSLAGQGLGYEQYFGPGTRLTVT.